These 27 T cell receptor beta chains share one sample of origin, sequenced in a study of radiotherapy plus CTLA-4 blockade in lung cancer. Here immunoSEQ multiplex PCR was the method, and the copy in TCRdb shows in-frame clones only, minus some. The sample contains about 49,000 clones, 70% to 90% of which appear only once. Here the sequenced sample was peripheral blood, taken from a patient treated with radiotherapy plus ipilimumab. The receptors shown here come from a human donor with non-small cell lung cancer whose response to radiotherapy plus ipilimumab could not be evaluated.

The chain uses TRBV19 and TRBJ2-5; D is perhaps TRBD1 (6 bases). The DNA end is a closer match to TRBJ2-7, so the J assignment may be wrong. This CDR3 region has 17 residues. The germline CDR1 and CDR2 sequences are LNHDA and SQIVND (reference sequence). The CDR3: CASSFKPTGQGPYEQYF. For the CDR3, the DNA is TGTGCCAGTAGTTTTAAACCGACGGGACAAGGCCCTTACGAGCAGTACTTC.

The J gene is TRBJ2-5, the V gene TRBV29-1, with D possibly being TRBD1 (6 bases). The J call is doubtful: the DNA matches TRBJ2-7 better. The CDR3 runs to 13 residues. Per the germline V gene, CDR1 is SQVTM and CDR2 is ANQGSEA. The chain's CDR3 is CSVEMLGGYEQYF. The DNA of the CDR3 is TGCAGCGTTGAAATGCTAGGGGGTTACGAGCAGTACTTC.

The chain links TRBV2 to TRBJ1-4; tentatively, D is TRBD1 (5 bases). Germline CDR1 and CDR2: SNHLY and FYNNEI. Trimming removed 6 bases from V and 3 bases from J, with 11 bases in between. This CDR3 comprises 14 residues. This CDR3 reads CASRRGSSNEKLFF. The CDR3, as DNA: TGTGCCAGCAGAAGGGGTTCCTCTAATGAAAAACTGTTTTTT.

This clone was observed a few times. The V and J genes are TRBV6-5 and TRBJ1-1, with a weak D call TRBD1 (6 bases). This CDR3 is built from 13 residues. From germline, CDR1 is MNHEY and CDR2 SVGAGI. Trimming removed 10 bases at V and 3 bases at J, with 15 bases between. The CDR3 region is CATRWGRDTEAFF. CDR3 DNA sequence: TGTGCCACCAGGTGGGGGCGCGACACTGAAGCTTTCTTT.

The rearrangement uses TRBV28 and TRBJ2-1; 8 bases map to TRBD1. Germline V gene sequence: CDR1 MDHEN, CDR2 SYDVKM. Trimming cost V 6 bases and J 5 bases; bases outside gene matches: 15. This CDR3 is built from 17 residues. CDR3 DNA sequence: TGTGCCAGCAGCTCCCCCCGTCAGGGGGCAAAGCACAATGAGCAGTTCTTC. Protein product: CASSSPRQGAKHNEQFF.

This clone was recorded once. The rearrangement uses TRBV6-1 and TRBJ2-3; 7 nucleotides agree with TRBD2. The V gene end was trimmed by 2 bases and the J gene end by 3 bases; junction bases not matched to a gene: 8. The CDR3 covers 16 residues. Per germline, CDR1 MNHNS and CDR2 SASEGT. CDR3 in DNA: TGTGCCAGCAGTGAATACTCAGCGGGATTTACAGATACGCAGTATTTT. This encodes CASSEYSAGFTDTQYF.

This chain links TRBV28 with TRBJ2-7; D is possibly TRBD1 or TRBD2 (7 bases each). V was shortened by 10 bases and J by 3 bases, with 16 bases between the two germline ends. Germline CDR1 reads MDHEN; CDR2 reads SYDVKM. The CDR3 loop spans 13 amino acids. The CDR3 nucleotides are TGTGCCACCAGGGGGGGGACCCGCTACGAGCAGTACTTC. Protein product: CATRGGTRYEQYF.

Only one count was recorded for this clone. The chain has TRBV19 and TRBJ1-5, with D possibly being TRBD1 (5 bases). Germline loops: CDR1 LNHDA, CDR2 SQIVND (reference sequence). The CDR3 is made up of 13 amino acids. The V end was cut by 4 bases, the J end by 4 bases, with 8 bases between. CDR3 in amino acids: CASSTQGNQPQHF. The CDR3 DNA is TGTGCCAGTAGTACCCAGGGTAATCAGCCCCAGCATTTT.

CDR3 DNA: TGTGCCAGCAGCCAAAGGGGAGGTATTGGAAACACCATATATTTT. Its protein is CASSQRGGIGNTIYF. The J gene is TRBJ1-3, the V gene TRBV7-2, with a possible D match to TRBD1 (5 bases). Trimming cost V 5 bases and J 3 bases, with 14 bases left between them. The CDR3 has 15 residues. The germline V gene encodes CDR1 SGHTA and CDR2 FQGNSA.

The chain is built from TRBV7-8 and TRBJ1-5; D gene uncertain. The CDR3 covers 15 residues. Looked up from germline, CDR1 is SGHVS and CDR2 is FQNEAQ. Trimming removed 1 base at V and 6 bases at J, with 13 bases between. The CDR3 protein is CASSLGRVGSQPQHF. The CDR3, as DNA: TGTGCCAGCAGCTTAGGTCGAGTGGGGAGTCAGCCCCAGCATTTT.

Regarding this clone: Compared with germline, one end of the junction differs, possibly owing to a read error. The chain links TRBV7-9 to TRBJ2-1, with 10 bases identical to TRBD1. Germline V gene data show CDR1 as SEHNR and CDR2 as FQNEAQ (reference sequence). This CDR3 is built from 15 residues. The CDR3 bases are TGTGCCAGCAGTTTAGGACAGGGGGAGCAAAATGAGCAGTTCTTC. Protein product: CASSLGQGEQNEQFF. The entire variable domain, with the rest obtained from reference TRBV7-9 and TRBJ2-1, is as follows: DTGVSQNPRHKITKRGQNVTFRCDPISEHNRLYWYRQTLGQGPEFLTYFQNEAQLEKSRLLSDRFSAERPKGSFSTLEIQRTEQGDSAMYLCASSLGQGEQNEQFFGPGTRLTVL.

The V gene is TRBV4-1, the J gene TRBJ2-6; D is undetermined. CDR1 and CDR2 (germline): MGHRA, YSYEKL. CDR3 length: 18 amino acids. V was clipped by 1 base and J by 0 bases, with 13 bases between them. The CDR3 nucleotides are TGCGCCAGCAGCCAAGTGAATCTTGTCAGCTCTGGGGCCAACGTCCTGACTTTC. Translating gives CASSQVNLVSSGANVLTF.

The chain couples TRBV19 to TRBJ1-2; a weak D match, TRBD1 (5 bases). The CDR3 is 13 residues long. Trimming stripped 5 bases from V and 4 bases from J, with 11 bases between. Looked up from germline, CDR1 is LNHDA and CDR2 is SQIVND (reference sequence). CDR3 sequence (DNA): TGTGCCAGTAGTGAAGGGCAGGGCTATGGCTACACCTTC. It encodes CASSEGQGYGYTF.

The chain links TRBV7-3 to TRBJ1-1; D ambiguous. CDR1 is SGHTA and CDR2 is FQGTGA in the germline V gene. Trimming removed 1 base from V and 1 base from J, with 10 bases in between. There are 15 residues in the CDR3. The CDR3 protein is CASSLNAGSNTEAFF. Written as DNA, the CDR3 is TGTGCCAGCAGCTTAAATGCCGGGTCGAACACTGAAGCTTTCTTT. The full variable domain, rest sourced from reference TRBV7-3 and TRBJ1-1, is GAGVSQTPSNKVTEKGKYVELRCDPISGHTALYWYRQSLGQGPEFLIYFQGTGAADDSGLPNDRFFAVRPEGSVSTLKIQRTERGDSAVYLCASSLNAGSNTEAFFGQGTRLTVV.

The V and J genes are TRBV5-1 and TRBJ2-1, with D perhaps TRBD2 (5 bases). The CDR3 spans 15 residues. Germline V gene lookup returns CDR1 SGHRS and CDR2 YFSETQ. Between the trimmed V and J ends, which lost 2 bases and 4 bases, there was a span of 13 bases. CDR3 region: CASSFRERTYNEQFF. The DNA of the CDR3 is TGCGCCAGCAGCTTTCGCGAGCGGACGTACAATGAGCAGTTCTTC.

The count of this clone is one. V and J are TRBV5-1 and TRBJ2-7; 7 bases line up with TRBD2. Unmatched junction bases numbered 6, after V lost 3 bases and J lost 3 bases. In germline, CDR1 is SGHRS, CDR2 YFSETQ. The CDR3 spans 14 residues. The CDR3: CASSSIAGDYEQYF. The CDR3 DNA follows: TGCGCCAGCAGCTCCATAGCGGGCGACTACGAGCAGTACTTC.

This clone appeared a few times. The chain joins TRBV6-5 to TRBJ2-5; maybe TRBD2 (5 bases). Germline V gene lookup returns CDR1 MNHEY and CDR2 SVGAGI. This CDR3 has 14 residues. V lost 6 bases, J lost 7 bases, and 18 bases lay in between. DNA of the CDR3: TGTGCCAGCAGCTTACAGTACGAGGGTGTGACCCAGTACTTC. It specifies CASSLQYEGVTQYF.

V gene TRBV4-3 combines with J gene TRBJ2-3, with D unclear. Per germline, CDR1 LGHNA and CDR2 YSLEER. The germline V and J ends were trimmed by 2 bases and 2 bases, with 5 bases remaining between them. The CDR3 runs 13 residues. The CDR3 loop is CASSQIITDTQYF. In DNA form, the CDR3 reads TGCGCCAGCAGCCAAATTATCACAGATACGCAGTATTTT.

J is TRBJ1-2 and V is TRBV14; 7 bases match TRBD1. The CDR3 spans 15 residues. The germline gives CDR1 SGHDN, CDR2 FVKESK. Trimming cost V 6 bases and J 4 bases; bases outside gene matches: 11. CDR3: CASSPLYDRAYGYTF. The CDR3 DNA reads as TGTGCCAGCAGTCCTCTTTACGACAGGGCCTATGGCTACACCTTC.

CDR3 nucleotides: TGTGCCAGCTTCACAGGGGGCTCTCGGCAAGCTTTCTTT. Translation gives CASFTGGSRQAFF. V gene TRBV7-2 combines with J gene TRBJ1-1; TRBD1 aligns across 9 bases. The CDR3 extends over 13 amino acids. Germline CDR1 is SGHTA and CDR2 is FQGNSA. V dropped 8 bases and J dropped 9; count of bases not matched to a gene: 10. Full variable domain (remainder filled in from reference TRBV7-2 and TRBJ1-1): GAGVSQSPSNKVTEKGKDVELRCDPISGHTALYWYRQSLGQGLEFLIYFQGNSAPDKSGLPSDRFSAERTGGSVSTLTIQRTQQEDSAVYLCASFTGGSRQAFFGQGTRLTVV.

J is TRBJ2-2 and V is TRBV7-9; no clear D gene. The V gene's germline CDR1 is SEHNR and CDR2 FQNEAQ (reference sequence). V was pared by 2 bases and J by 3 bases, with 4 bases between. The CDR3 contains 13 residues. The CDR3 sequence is CASSLSDTGELFF. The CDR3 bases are TGTGCCAGCAGCTTATCGGACACCGGGGAGCTGTTTTTT.

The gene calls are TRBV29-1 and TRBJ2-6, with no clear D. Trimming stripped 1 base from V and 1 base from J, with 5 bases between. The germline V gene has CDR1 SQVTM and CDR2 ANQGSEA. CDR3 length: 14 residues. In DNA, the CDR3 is TGCAGCGTTGAAGGAGCGTCTGGGGCCAACGTCCTGACTTTC. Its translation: CSVEGASGANVLTF.

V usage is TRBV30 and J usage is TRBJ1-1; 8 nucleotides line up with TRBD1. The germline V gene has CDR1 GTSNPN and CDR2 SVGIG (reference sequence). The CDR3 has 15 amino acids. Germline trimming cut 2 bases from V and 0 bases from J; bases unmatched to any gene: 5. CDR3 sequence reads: CAWSPRTGLNTEAFF. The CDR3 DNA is TGTGCCTGGAGTCCCAGGACAGGGTTGAACACTGAAGCTTTCTTT.

This CDR3 is CASSPVGLAGGTGELFF. CDR3 coding DNA: TGCGCCAGCAGCCCAGTCGGACTAGCGGGAGGAACCGGGGAGCTGTTTTTT. The J gene is TRBJ2-2, the V gene TRBV4-1, with TRBD2 identical over 14 bases. CDR3 length: 17 amino acids. Germline V gives CDR1 MGHRA, CDR2 YSYEKL. V shed 4 bases and J 5 bases; nucleotides not matched to a gene: 6.

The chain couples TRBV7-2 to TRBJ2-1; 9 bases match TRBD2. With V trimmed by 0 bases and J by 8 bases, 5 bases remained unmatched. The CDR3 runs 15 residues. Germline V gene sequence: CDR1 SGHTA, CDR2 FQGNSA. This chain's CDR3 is CASSLASGGWDEQFF. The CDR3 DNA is TGTGCCAGCAGCTTAGCTAGCGGGGGTTGGGATGAGCAGTTCTTC.

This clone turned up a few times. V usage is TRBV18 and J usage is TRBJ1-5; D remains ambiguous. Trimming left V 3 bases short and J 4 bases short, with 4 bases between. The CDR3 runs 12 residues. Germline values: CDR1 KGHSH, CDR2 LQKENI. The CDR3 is CASSPSNQPQHF. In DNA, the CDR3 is TGTGCCAGCTCACCTTCGAATCAGCCCCAGCATTTT. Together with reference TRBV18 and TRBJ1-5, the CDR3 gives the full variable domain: NAGVMQNPRHLVRRRGQEARLRCSPMKGHSHVYWYRQLPEEGLKFMVYLQKENIIDESGMPKERFSAEFPKEGPSILRIQQVVRGDSAAYFCASSPSNQPQHFGDGTRLSIL.

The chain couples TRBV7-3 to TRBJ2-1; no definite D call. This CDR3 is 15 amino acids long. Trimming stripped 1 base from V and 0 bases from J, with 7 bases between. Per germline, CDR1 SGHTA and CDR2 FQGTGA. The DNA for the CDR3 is TGTGCCAGCAGCTTAAGGAGAAGCTCCTACAATGAGCAGTTCTTC. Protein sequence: CASSLRRSSYNEQFF.